These T cell receptor beta chains were read from a single sample in a study of low-dose radiotherapy and immunotherapy resistance in tumors. TCRdb recomputed calls from the reads with MiXCR, one row per CDR3 protein. The data contain tens of thousands of distinct CDR3 sequences, about 10% of them singletons. Sequencing used PBMCs, obtained before treatment. The receptors here all came from a female donor with ovarian cancer. Both conserved end residues are part of each CDR3. Each record gives: J gene, CDR3 length, V gene, clone size, D gene, CDR3 protein, CDR3 DNA. The D gene is left open where the match is weak. Where a row states a size, it is once, few, many or the class of an expanded clone; other rows omit it.

j_call: TRBJ2-7
cdr3_length: 13
v_call: TRBV7-2
clone_size: many
d_call: TRBD1
cdr3_aa: CASSFLQGNEQYF
cdr3_nt: TGTGCCAGCAGCTTTTTACAGGGGAACGAGCAGTACTTC

j_call: TRBJ1-1
cdr3_length: 12
v_call: TRBV19
clone_size: many
d_call: .
cdr3_aa: CASSRLGGGAFF
cdr3_nt: TGTGCCAGTAGTAGATTAGGCGGAGGAGCTTTCTTT

j_call: TRBJ1-6
cdr3_length: 14
v_call: TRBV6-6
clone_size: many
d_call: .
cdr3_aa: CASSLGPSNSPLHF
cdr3_nt: TGTGCCAGCAGTCTCGGACCGTCCAATTCACCCCTCCACTTT

j_call: TRBJ1-5
cdr3_length: 12
v_call: TRBV28
clone_size: few
d_call: .
cdr3_aa: CASTKPNQPQHF
cdr3_nt: TGTGCCAGCACTAAACCCAATCAGCCCCAGCATTTT

j_call: TRBJ2-7
cdr3_length: 13
v_call: TRBV7-6
clone_size: many
d_call: .
cdr3_aa: CASSLSQDYEQYF
cdr3_nt: TGTGCCAGCAGCTTATCACAGGACTACGAGCAGTACTTC

j_call: TRBJ2-1
cdr3_length: 16
v_call: TRBV5-1
clone_size: many
d_call: TRBD2
cdr3_aa: CASSSGLMRASNEQFF
cdr3_nt: TGCGCCAGCAGCTCGGGACTAATGAGGGCGAGTAATGAGCAGTTCTTC

j_call: TRBJ2-2
cdr3_length: 15
v_call: TRBV5-1
clone_size: many
d_call: .
cdr3_aa: CASSLVSGSTGELFF
cdr3_nt: TGCGCCAGCAGCTTGGTGTCCGGGTCCACCGGGGAGCTGTTTTTT

j_call: TRBJ2-1
cdr3_length: 14
v_call: TRBV27
clone_size: .
d_call: TRBD1
cdr3_aa: CASRKGAPLNEQFF
cdr3_nt: TGTGCCAGCAGGAAGGGGGCCCCTTTGAATGAGCAGTTCTTC

j_call: TRBJ2-7
cdr3_length: 11
v_call: TRBV5-6
clone_size: many
d_call: .
cdr3_aa: CASSSVYEQYF
cdr3_nt: TGTGCCAGCAGCTCCGTCTACGAGCAGTACTTC

j_call: TRBJ2-7
cdr3_length: 14
v_call: TRBV6-2/TRBV6-3
clone_size: many
d_call: TRBD1
cdr3_aa: CATRQGGSSYEQYF
cdr3_nt: TGTGCCACCCGACAGGGGGGCTCCTCCTACGAGCAGTACTTC

j_call: TRBJ2-3
cdr3_length: 11
v_call: TRBV11-2
clone_size: many
d_call: .
cdr3_aa: CASSGPIVQYF
cdr3_nt: TGTGCCAGCAGCGGACCCATTGTGCAGTATTTT

j_call: TRBJ2-2
cdr3_length: 13
v_call: TRBV10-3
clone_size: few
d_call: .
cdr3_aa: CAISPGVAGELFF
cdr3_nt: TGTGCCATCAGTCCAGGGGTCGCCGGGGAGCTGTTTTTT

j_call: TRBJ2-5
cdr3_length: 16
v_call: TRBV15
clone_size: many
d_call: .
cdr3_aa: CATSRDSGSSHETQYF
cdr3_nt: TGTGCCACCAGCAGAGATTCGGGTAGCAGTCATGAGACCCAGTACTTC

j_call: TRBJ1-1
cdr3_length: 12
v_call: TRBV29-1
clone_size: few
d_call: .
cdr3_aa: CSVQKMNTEAFF
cdr3_nt: TGCAGCGTTCAGAAAATGAACACTGAAGCTTTCTTT

j_call: TRBJ2-2
cdr3_length: 16
v_call: TRBV6-2/TRBV6-3
clone_size: many
d_call: .
cdr3_aa: CASSRGSDPNTGELFF
cdr3_nt: TGTGCCAGCAGTAGGGGGTCCGATCCGAACACCGGGGAGCTGTTTTTT

j_call: TRBJ2-7
cdr3_length: 11
v_call: TRBV2
clone_size: many
d_call: .
cdr3_aa: CASTPAYEQYF
cdr3_nt: TGTGCCAGCACTCCGGCCTACGAGCAGTACTTC

j_call: TRBJ1-1
cdr3_length: 12
v_call: TRBV6-2/TRBV6-3
clone_size: many
d_call: .
cdr3_aa: CASRLVWTEAFF
cdr3_nt: TGTGCCAGCAGGCTTGTATGGACTGAAGCTTTCTTT